This T cell receptor beta chain was sequenced in a study of regulatory T cells in long-lasting Graves disease. Many counts were recorded for this clonotype. Unmatched junction bases numbered 14, after V lost 7 bases and J lost 5 bases. From germline, CDR1 is SGHVS and CDR2 FQNEAQ. The CDR3 spans 15 residues. Time point specified: newly diagnosed GD, antithyroid drugs for less than 3 months. With RNA extracted from PBMCs as input, the TCR library was made. Assembly of TCR beta libraries relied on iRepertoire HTBI primers together with Arm-PCR of CDR3 regions. TCRdb itself ran the multiplex PCR reads through MiXCR, one entry per CDR3 protein. The table has some 600,000 distinct CDR3 sequences, about 16% seen once. This sample was also put to use in a study of T cells in Graves' hyperthyroidism and ophthalmopathy.

The rearrangement links TRBV7-8 to TRBJ2-7; 7 bases are shared with TRBD1. This sequence was found in a man aged 18 to 30 with Graves disease. The material was peripheral blood mononuclear cells (PBMCs), obtained at new diagnosis, from a patient treated with antithyroid drugs. The DNA of the CDR3 is TGTGCCAGCACCCTGTCTACAGGGGTAGGCAACGAGCAGTACTTC. This sequence encodes CASTLSTGVGNEQYF. The variable domain in full, with the rest retrieved from reference TRBV7-8 and TRBJ2-7, is GAGVSQSPRYKVAKRGQDVALRCDPISGHVSLFWYQQALGQGPEFLTYFQNEAQLDKSGLPSDRFFAERPEGSVSTLKIQRTQQEDSAVYLCASTLSTGVGNEQYFGPGTRLTVT.